These 15 T cell receptor beta chains were sequenced from one sample in a study of T cells after yellow fever vaccination. TCRdb independently ran MiXCR on the 5' RACE reads; one entry per CDR3 protein. This table has just under 600,000 distinct CDR3 sequences, about 13% appearing once. The sequencing here drew on PBMCs, taken on the day of the yellow fever booster vaccination. These receptors all stem from a man in his thirties or forties who received the YFV17D yellow fever vaccine.

This clonotype was seen repeatedly, ten times or more. The chain recombines TRBV20-1 with TRBJ2-7; TRBD1 might be the D (5 bases). CDR1 DFQATT and CDR2 SNEGSKA come from the germline V gene (reference sequence). The V end lost 3 bases, the J end lost 5 bases, and 14 bases lay between the germline ends. The CDR3 has 13 residues. The CDR3 DNA follows: TGCAGTGCTAGTAGGCAGGGAAGTAACGAGCAGTACTTC. It encodes CSASRQGSNEQYF.

The CDR3 bases are TGTGCCAGCAGCGTAAGTCGGCAGGGAGGTGAGACCCAGTACTTC. Its translation is CASSVSRQGGETQYF. The chain employs TRBV9 and TRBJ2-5, with D possibly matching TRBD2 (6 bases). Trimming removed 1 base from V and 5 bases from J, with 15 bases in between. This CDR3 has 15 amino acids. The germline CDR1 and CDR2 sequences are SGDLS and YYNGEE.

This clonotype was observed at least ten times. This chain connects TRBV6-6 to TRBJ1-4; tentatively, D is TRBD1 (5 bases). The CDR3 runs 13 residues. Germline V CDR1 and CDR2: MNHNY, SVGAGI (reference sequence). V was clipped by 8 bases and J by 4 bases, with 11 bases between them. DNA for the CDR3: TGTGCCAGCCGGGACCCCCTTAATGAAAAACTGTTTTTT. Translated, it gives CASRDPLNEKLFF.

The chain links TRBV20-1 to TRBJ2-1; no clear D. The CDR3 sequence is 14 residues long. Germline assignment: CDR1 DFQATT and CDR2 SNEGSKA (reference sequence). Trimming removed 0 bases at V and 3 bases at J, with 9 bases between. The CDR3 bases are TGCAGTGCTAGAGATACGATTAACTACAATGAGCAGTTCTTC. Residues: CSARDTINYNEQFF.

This clonotype was detected only a few times. J is TRBJ2-5 and V is TRBV5-8; no clear D. CDR3 length equals 13 residues. Trimming stripped 0 bases from V and 3 bases from J, with 6 bases between. Looked up from germline, CDR1 is SGHTS and CDR2 is YDEGEE. The CDR3 DNA reads TGTGCCAGCAGCTTGGCCAATGAAGAGACCCAGTACTTC. As protein: CASSLANEETQYF.

The gene calls are TRBV29-1 and TRBJ1-2; a possible D gene is TRBD1 (5 bases). Germline V gene sequence: CDR1 SQVTM, CDR2 ANQGSEA. V dropped 6 bases and J dropped 4 bases, with 9 bases sitting between them. The CDR3 has 11 amino acids. CDR3: CSVPGGYGYTF. The CDR3 coding sequence is TGCAGCGTACCGGGGGGCTATGGCTACACCTTC.

At least ten counts were recorded for this clonotype. This chain connects TRBV28 to TRBJ1-1; TRBD1 matches at 12 bases. The CDR3 consists of 15 residues. Looked up from germline, CDR1 is MDHEN and CDR2 is SYDVKM. After removal of 7 bases from V and 5 bases from J, the junction contained 8 bases not matched to a gene. The DNA of the CDR3 is TGTGCCAGCATCGGGGACAGGGGGCGCGGGACTGAAGCTTTCTTT. Its protein is CASIGDRGRGTEAFF.

This clonotype occurred a few times. The J gene is TRBJ1-2, the V gene TRBV29-1; D perhaps matches TRBD1 (5 bases). Trimming cost V 7 bases and J 4 bases, with 22 bases left between them. This CDR3 has 15 residues. Germline values: CDR1 SQVTM, CDR2 ANQGSEA. The CDR3 loop reads CSATSGSPPIYGYTF. The CDR3 DNA sequence: TGCAGCGCAACCTCAGGGAGCCCCCCCATCTATGGCTACACCTTC.

J is TRBJ2-5 and V is TRBV29-1, with a weak D call TRBD2 (7 bases). V was trimmed by 6 bases and J by 7 bases, leaving 12 bases between them. Germline V lookup: CDR1 SQVTM, CDR2 ANQGSEA. The CDR3 totals 11 residues. The CDR3 loop reads CSVRGGGTQYF. The CDR3 DNA sequence: TGCAGCGTAAGAGGGGGGGGGACCCAGTACTTC.

The chain has TRBV11-2 and TRBJ2-2; TRBD1 matches 9 bases. CDR3 length equals 18 residues. Germline CDR1 SGHAT, CDR2 FQNNGV. Unmatched junction bases numbered 17, after V lost 8 bases and J lost 4 bases. The chain's CDR3 is CASVLGAGTGLTTGELFF. Here the CDR3 DNA reads TGTGCCAGCGTGCTAGGCGCCGGGACAGGGTTAACCACCGGGGAGCTGTTTTTT.

The chain uses TRBV10-3 and TRBJ2-6, with D perhaps matching TRBD1 (6 bases). The CDR3 length is 18 residues. CDR1 is ENHRY and CDR2 is SYGVKD in the germline V gene. With 4 bases removed from V and 4 bases from J, the gap between germline ends came to 20 bases. The CDR3 bases are TGTGCCATCAGTGTGACAGGCAAAACTTTCAAGGGGGCCAACGTCCTGACTTTC. This translates into CAISVTGKTFKGANVLTF.

This sequence joins TRBV4-3 and TRBJ2-2; D remains ambiguous. The germline gives CDR1 LGHNA, CDR2 YSLEER. The V end was cut by 1 base, the J end by 2 bases, with 11 bases between. The CDR3 loop spans 16 amino acids. CDR3 DNA: TGCGCCAGCAGCCAAGGCAAGGGCCTAAACACCGGGGAGCTGTTTTTT. Amino acids: CASSQGKGLNTGELFF.

This clonotype was seen more than once but under ten times. The chain uses TRBV20-1 and TRBJ2-7, with 8 nucleotides matching TRBD1. This CDR3 has 12 amino acids. Trimming removed 7 bases from V and 4 bases from J; junction bases left unmatched: 6. The germline gives CDR1 DFQATT, CDR2 SNEGSKA (reference sequence). CDR3 DNA: TGCAGTGTGAAACAGGGGGGATACGAGCAGTACTTC. Encoded protein: CSVKQGGYEQYF.

This clonotype was recorded a few times. The chain couples TRBV6-2 or TRBV6-3 to TRBJ2-1, with TRBD2 identical over 14 bases. The CDR3 is 16 residues long. V dropped 6 bases and J dropped 7; count of bases not matched to a gene: 8. In germline, CDR1 is MNHEY, CDR2 SVGEGT. CDR3 protein: CASRPAGTSGRNEQFF. CDR3 sequence (DNA): TGTGCCAGCAGGCCCGCCGGGACTAGCGGGAGAAATGAGCAGTTCTTC.

V is TRBV11-2 and J is TRBJ2-2, with D maybe TRBD2 (6 bases). V was shortened by 5 bases and J by 13 bases, with 20 bases between the two germline ends. CDR3 length equals 14 residues. The V gene's germline CDR1 is SGHAT and CDR2 FQNNGV. CDR3 residues: CASSENNWDWALFF. The CDR3, as DNA: TGTGCCAGCAGCGAAAACAATTGGGACTGGGCGCTGTTTTTT.